Listed here is a single TCR beta chain. This record comes from a study of blood T cell repertoires in COVID-19. Study-level information: In each case, the material was cDNA or gDNA derived from T cells, B-cell-depleted T cells, or PBMCs.

Original processing notes: From reference gene primer amplification, estimates of nucleated cell counts were derived. Repertoires were generated with immunoSEQ multiplex PCR, while TCRdb's copy carries only in-frame clones and drops some. The V and J calls and clone size were taken over from that table, and D and trimming were inferred from the DNA. The repertoire holds roughly 80,000 clones, with 84% as singletons. This CDR3 has 15 amino acids. CDR1 is SEHNR and CDR2 is FQNEAQ in the germline V gene (reference sequence). V lost 6 bases and J lost 1, with 15 bases in between. The chain couples TRBV7-9 to TRBJ1-1; TRBD1 is a possible D gene (6 bases). The receptor was derived from a human donor in a cohort sampled during active COVID-19. The sequencing input was peripheral blood. CDR3: CASSADRARNTEAFF. CDR3 nucleotides: TGTGCCAGCAGTGCGGACAGAGCCAGGAACACTGAAGCTTTCTTT.